Reported below is one TCR beta chain. What it binds is not known. This sample is drawn from a study of blood T cells in healthy people across ages. Overall study findings and caveats: Unsorted PBMCs blocked a conclusive comparison of naive and antigen-experienced cells.

Through a sample-barcoded 5' primer and a J-beta primer mix, a second PCR was run for about 7 to 12 cycles. Every single cDNA molecule received a tag from a template-switch adaptor with 12 random nucleotides. TCRdb recomputed calls from the 5' RACE reads with MiXCR, one row per CDR3 protein. The table has approximately 780,000 distinct CDR3 sequences, under 30% seen once. The V end lost 0 bases, the J end lost 4 bases, and 13 bases lay between the germline ends. Germline CDR1 reads SGHRS; CDR2 reads YFSETQ. This CDR3 is 15 amino acids long. These data were likewise used in another study, on T cells of mothers and their children.

Sequencing input: blood. This chain connects TRBV5-1 to TRBJ1-2; D might be TRBD1 (5 bases). This clonotype originated in a boy between 10 and 17 years old in good health. CDR3 sequence: CASSLVQGPSYGYTF. In nucleotides, the CDR3 is TGCGCCAGCAGCTTGGTGCAGGGTCCTAGCTATGGCTACACCTTC.